These T cell receptor beta chains were read from a single sample in a study of T cell repertoires in cytomegalovirus infection. Via MiXCR, TCRdb re-called the reads, giving one row per CDR3 protein. Counted here are fewer than 200,000 distinct CDR3 sequences, around 14% occurring once; the ten biggest clones make up approximately 30%. Source material: PBMCs. The receptors stem from a human donor in good health (CMV status not recorded). Some clones in this sample may be carry-over from other donors' samples. CDR3s include the opening cysteine and the closing phenylalanine or tryptophan. A D gene is named only where the DNA matches it firmly. The listing skips clone size in some rows; elsewhere it reads once, few, many or a size class.

D gene: NA
V gene: TRBV5-6
clone size: NA
J gene: TRBJ2-2
CDR3 DNA: TGTGCCAGCAGCTTTACAGGGCCCGGGGAGCTGTTTTTT
CDR3 protein: CASSFTGPGELFF

D gene: NA
V gene: TRBV7-2
clone size: many
J gene: TRBJ2-1
CDR3 DNA: TGTGCCAGCAGCTTAGAACGCTTTGGAAATGAGCAGTTCTTC
CDR3 protein: CASSLERFGNEQFF

D gene: NA
V gene: TRBV2
clone size: NA
J gene: TRBJ1-1
CDR3 DNA: TGTGCCAGCAGGAGAGAGGGGCTGGCTGAAGCTTTCTTT
CDR3 protein: CASRREGLAEAFF

D gene: NA
V gene: TRBV27
clone size: many
J gene: TRBJ1-5
CDR3 DNA: TGTGCCAGCAAGTTCGCCCCAAATCAGCCCCAGCATTTT
CDR3 protein: CASKFAPNQPQHF

D gene: TRBD1
V gene: TRBV7-8
clone size: many
J gene: TRBJ2-2
CDR3 DNA: TGTGCCAGCAGCTTCTACAGGGGGCTCGGGGAGCTGTTTTTT
CDR3 protein: CASSFYRGLGELFF

D gene: NA
V gene: TRBV12-3/TRBV12-4
clone size: few
J gene: TRBJ2-1
CDR3 DNA: TGTGCCAGCAGAAACTCTGGGGGGCAGTTCTTC
CDR3 protein: CASRNSGGQFF

D gene: NA
V gene: TRBV11-2
clone size: many
J gene: TRBJ1-2
CDR3 DNA: TGTGCCAGCAGCTTCGGGCCTCGGGGGGGCTACACCTTC
CDR3 protein: CASSFGPRGGYTF

D gene: NA
V gene: TRBV3-1
clone size: once
J gene: TRBJ2-7
CDR3 DNA: TGTGCCAGCAGCGGAGCGGCGGGAAGGACCGGCGAGCAGTACTTC
CDR3 protein: CASSGAAGRTGEQYF

D gene: TRBD1
V gene: TRBV7-2
clone size: few
J gene: TRBJ2-7
CDR3 DNA: TGTGCCAGCAGCAAACAACAGGGGTCAGGCTACGAGCAGTACTTC
CDR3 protein: CASSKQQGSGYEQYF

D gene: NA
V gene: TRBV7-2
clone size: many
J gene: TRBJ1-1
CDR3 DNA: TGTGCCAGCAGCGTAGGCGGGGCGAACACTGAAGCTTTCTTT
CDR3 protein: CASSVGGANTEAFF

D gene: TRBD1
V gene: TRBV24-1
clone size: few
J gene: TRBJ1-2
CDR3 DNA: TGTGCCACCAGTGAACCGGGACAGGACTATGGCTACACCTTC
CDR3 protein: CATSEPGQDYGYTF

D gene: NA
V gene: TRBV11-2
clone size: NA
J gene: TRBJ1-1
CDR3 DNA: TGTGCCAGCAGCTCCATTCGAGACAGAGCGTCCACTGAAGCTTTCTTT
CDR3 protein: CASSSIRDRASTEAFF

D gene: NA
V gene: TRBV19
clone size: few
J gene: TRBJ2-5
CDR3 DNA: TGTGCCAGTAGTAGTGCGCGGGAGACCCAGTACTTC
CDR3 protein: CASSSARETQYF

D gene: NA
V gene: TRBV7-2
clone size: many
J gene: TRBJ2-7
CDR3 DNA: TGTGCCAGCAGCCCTACGAGGCTAAGTTACGAGCAGTACTTC
CDR3 protein: CASSPTRLSYEQYF

D gene: NA
V gene: TRBV19
clone size: few
J gene: TRBJ2-6
CDR3 DNA: TGTGCCAGTAGTATAGATCCAGAATCCCGGGTGGCCAACGTCCTGACTTTC
CDR3 protein: CASSIDPESRVANVLTF

D gene: TRBD2
V gene: TRBV10-3
clone size: many
J gene: TRBJ2-1
CDR3 DNA: TGTGCCATCAGTGCTAGCGGGAGGGGTCTTGAGCAGTTCTTC
CDR3 protein: CAISASGRGLEQFF

D gene: NA
V gene: TRBV29-1
clone size: few
J gene: TRBJ2-7
CDR3 DNA: TGCAGCGTTGAAGATCAGGCAGAGTCCTACGAGCAGTACTTC
CDR3 protein: CSVEDQAESYEQYF

D gene: TRBD2
V gene: TRBV19
clone size: many
J gene: TRBJ2-1
CDR3 DNA: TGTGCCAGTAGCAAGACTAGCGGGGGGTTCAATGAGCAGTTCTTC
CDR3 protein: CASSKTSGGFNEQFF

D gene: TRBD2
V gene: TRBV7-9
clone size: many
J gene: TRBJ2-3
CDR3 DNA: TGTGCCAGCAGCCCCGGGACTAGTAAGTGGAATACGCAGTATTTT
CDR3 protein: CASSPGTSKWNTQYF

D gene: NA
V gene: TRBV7-9
clone size: NA
J gene: TRBJ1-4
CDR3 DNA: TGTGCCAGCAGCTTATCAGAGGGGAAGGAAAAACTGTTTTTT
CDR3 protein: CASSLSEGKEKLFF

D gene: NA
V gene: TRBV2
clone size: NA
J gene: TRBJ2-7
CDR3 DNA: TGTGCCAGCAGTACCCGGACGGCGGCCTACGAGCAGTACTTC
CDR3 protein: CASSTRTAAYEQYF

D gene: NA
V gene: TRBV18
clone size: NA
J gene: TRBJ1-5
CDR3 DNA: TGTGCCAGCTCGCGCAGCGGTATAAGCAATCAGCCCCAGCATTTT
CDR3 protein: CASSRSGISNQPQHF

D gene: NA
V gene: TRBV29-1
clone size: few
J gene: TRBJ2-7
CDR3 DNA: TGCAGCGTTGTGGGGTACGAGCAGTACTTC
CDR3 protein: CSVVGYEQYF